This T cell receptor (delta chain) was obtained from a study of gamma-delta T cells after stem cell transplantation. The germline V gene encodes CDR1 GEAIGNYY and CDR2 EKD. The CDR3 contains 12 residues. V lost 7 bases to trimming and J lost 0 bases, with 8 bases between them. TCRdb used CATT to re-call clones from the RT-PCR reads. The sample carries 13,000 to 15,000 delta-chain clones, approximately 33% recorded once. Material for sequencing was gamma-delta T cells. The receptor comes from a human donor. It is not recorded whose cells these are; they may come from a transplant donor. The chain carries TRDV2 and TRDJ1; the D is unclear. The CDR3 coding sequence is TGTGCCTGGGACTGTTACACCGATAAACTCATCTTT. Protein: CAWDCYTDKLIF.